The 9 T cell receptor beta chains below all came from one sample that was sequenced in a study of graft-versus-host responses after intestinal transplantation. Intraepithelial plus lamina propria lymphocytes were released by processing graft tissue. Method: immunoSEQ multiplex PCR; TCRdb's copy keeps in-frame clones and lacks some. The table lists about 7,400 clones, roughly two thirds of them singletons. Sequences were derived from ileum tissue, sampled approximately 50 days after transplant. Receptor source: a human patient who received an intestinal transplant, so some T cells may come from the graft donor.

The chain combines TRBV28 with TRBJ2-1; 8 bases line up with TRBD2. Germline CDR1 MDHEN, CDR2 SYDVKM. With V trimmed by 5 bases and J by 2 bases, 8 bases remained unmatched. This CDR3 is built from 16 residues. CDR3 protein: CASSPNGGAAYNEQFF. CDR3 coding DNA: TGTGCCAGCAGTCCTAACGGGGGGGCCGCCTACAATGAGCAGTTCTTC. Filled out from reference TRBV28 and TRBJ2-1, the complete variable domain reads DVKVTQSSRYLVKRTGEKVFLECVQDMDHENMFWYRQDPGLGLRLIYFSYDVKMKEKGDIPEGYSVSREKKERFSLILESASTNQTSMYLCASSPNGGAAYNEQFFGPGTRLTVL.

V usage is TRBV9 and J usage is TRBJ2-3, with a possible D match to TRBD1 (6 bases). The germline V and J ends were trimmed by 7 bases and 1 base, with 16 bases remaining between them. Germline V gene lookup returns CDR1 SGDLS and CDR2 YYNGEE. The CDR3 runs to 15 residues. The CDR3 reads CASGNWDTRTDTQYF. CDR3 coding DNA: TGTGCCAGCGGGAACTGGGACACACGCACAGATACGCAGTATTTT.

The V call is TRBV4-1, the J call TRBJ2-3, with TRBD2 identical over 8 bases. The V and J ends lost 3 bases and 1 base, in that order; junction bases with no gene match: 3. Germline V gene sequence: CDR1 MGHRA, CDR2 YSYEKL. This CDR3 is built from 15 residues. The DNA for the CDR3 is TGCGCCAGCAGCCAGATGCGGGGGGGCACAGATACGCAGTATTTT. As protein: CASSQMRGGTDTQYF.

This chain links TRBV28 with TRBJ2-3; 8 bases agree with TRBD1. Germline CDR1 reads MDHEN; CDR2 reads SYDVKM. V lost 4 bases to trimming and J lost 6 bases; unmatched junction nucleotides: 12. There are 16 residues in the CDR3. DNA for the CDR3: TGTGCCAGCAGTTCCTTCGAAGGACAGGGCGGCGATACGCAGTATTTT. This sequence encodes CASSSFEGQGGDTQYF. Supplemented by reference TRBV28 and TRBJ2-3, the full variable domain reads DVKVTQSSRYLVKRTGEKVFLECVQDMDHENMFWYRQDPGLGLRLIYFSYDVKMKEKGDIPEGYSVSREKKERFSLILESASTNQTSMYLCASSSFEGQGGDTQYFGPGTRLTVL.

This clone was recorded a few times. The genes are TRBV7-9 and TRBJ2-4; a weak D match, TRBD1 (6 bases). CDR1 is SEHNR, CDR2 FQNEAQ, per germline (reference sequence). CDR3 length equals 16 residues. Trimming took off 5 bases at V and 1 base at J, with 15 bases between the two ends. In DNA, the CDR3 is TGTGCCAGCAGCACACAGGGTTTGTGGGCCAAAAACATTCAGTACTTC. As protein: CASSTQGLWAKNIQYF.

For the CDR3, the DNA is TGTGCCAGCAGTAATCAGGGGGGAACGGGTGAAAAACTGTTTTTT. This translates into CASSNQGGTGEKLFF. The chain uses TRBV5-5 and TRBJ1-4; 7 bases fit TRBD1. Germline trimming cut 5 bases from V and 7 bases from J; bases unmatched to any gene: 11. Germline V gene data show CDR1 as SGHKS and CDR2 as YYEKEE (reference sequence). This CDR3 comprises 15 residues.

The chain carries TRBV7-9 and TRBJ2-3, with 11 bases identical to TRBD2. CDR3 length equals 17 residues. CDR1 is SEHNR, CDR2 FQNEAQ, per germline (reference sequence). The V segment lost 6 bases and the J segment 2 bases; nucleotides outside the gene matches: 10. The CDR3 DNA sequence: TGTGCCAGCAGGGCGGAGGCTAGCGGGGGGCCCACAGATACGCAGTATTTT. This codes for CASRAEASGGPTDTQYF.

This chain connects TRBV6-5 to TRBJ1-1; D not certain. The CDR3 is made up of 15 amino acids. Germline loops: CDR1 MNHEY, CDR2 SVGAGI. V was clipped by 2 bases and J by 4 bases, with 14 bases between them. The CDR3 DNA sequence: TGTGCCAGCAGTTACGGTGGAGCGGGTGTCACTGAAGCTTTCTTT. Translated, it gives CASSYGGAGVTEAFF.

V is TRBV6-5 and J is TRBJ2-1; 11 bases line up with TRBD2. Trimming took 6 bases from V and 4 from J; bases not matched to a gene: 5. Germline-derived CDR1 and CDR2 are MNHEY and SVGAGI. This CDR3 has 15 residues. The CDR3, as DNA: TGTGCCAGCAGCCACCGGACTAGCGGGTACAATGAGCAGTTCTTC. Translation gives CASSHRTSGYNEQFF.